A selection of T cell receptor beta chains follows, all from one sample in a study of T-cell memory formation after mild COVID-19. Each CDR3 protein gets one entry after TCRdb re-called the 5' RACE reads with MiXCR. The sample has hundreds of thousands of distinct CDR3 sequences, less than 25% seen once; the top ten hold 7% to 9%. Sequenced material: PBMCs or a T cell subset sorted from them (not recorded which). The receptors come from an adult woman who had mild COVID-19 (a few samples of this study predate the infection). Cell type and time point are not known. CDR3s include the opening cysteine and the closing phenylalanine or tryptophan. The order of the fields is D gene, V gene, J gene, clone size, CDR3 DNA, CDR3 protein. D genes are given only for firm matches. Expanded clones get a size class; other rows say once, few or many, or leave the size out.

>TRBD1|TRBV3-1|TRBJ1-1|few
TGTGCCAGCAGCCAAGGTCCAGGGGGCACTGAAGCTTTCTTT
CASSQGPGGTEAFF
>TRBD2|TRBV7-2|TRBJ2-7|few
TGTGCCAGCAGCTCACTAGCGGGAGAGCAGTACTTC
CASSSLAGEQYF
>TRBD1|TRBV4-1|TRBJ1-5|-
TGCGCCAGCAGCCAACGGATTGGGACAGATCAGAATCAGCCCCAGCATTTT
CASSQRIGTDQNQPQHF
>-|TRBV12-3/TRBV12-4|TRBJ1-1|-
TGTGCCAGCTCGTACATAGGGGCAGGCACTGAAGCTTTCTTT
CASSYIGAGTEAFF
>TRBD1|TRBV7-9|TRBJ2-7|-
TGTGCCAGCCAAATCGGACAGGGGGTCGAGCAGTACTTC
CASQIGQGVEQYF
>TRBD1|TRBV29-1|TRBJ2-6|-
TGCAGCGTTGGAGGGACAGTTCGCTCTGGGGCCAACGTCCTGACTTTC
CSVGGTVRSGANVLTF
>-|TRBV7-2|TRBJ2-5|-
TGTGCCAGCAGCTCCGGACGGTACCAAGAGACCCAGTACTTC
CASSSGRYQETQYF
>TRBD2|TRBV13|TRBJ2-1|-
TGTGCCAGCAGCTTAGAACTAGCGGGAGCAGCCAATGAGCAGTTCTTC
CASSLELAGAANEQFF
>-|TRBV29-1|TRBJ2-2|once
TGCAGCGTTGATCTTGGCAGGACGAACACCGGGGAGCTGTTTTTT
CSVDLGRTNTGELFF
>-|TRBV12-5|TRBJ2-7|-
TGTGCTAGTGGTTTGGTTGTTCAGCCGGCGAGTTACGAGCAGTACTTC
CASGLVVQPASYEQYF
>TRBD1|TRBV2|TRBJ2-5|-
TGTGCCAGCAGCTCTGACAGGGAGTGGCAAGAGACCCAGTACTTC
CASSSDREWQETQYF
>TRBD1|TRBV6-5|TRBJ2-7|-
TGTGCCAGCAGTTACTCGATTAGGGGGCCTCACGAGCAGTACTTC
CASSYSIRGPHEQYF
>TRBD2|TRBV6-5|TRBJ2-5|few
TGTGCCAGCAGGGCCGTCTCGCGGGGGGCGGAGACCCAGTACTTC
CASRAVSRGAETQYF
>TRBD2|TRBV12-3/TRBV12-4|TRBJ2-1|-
TGTGCCAGCATGCAACGGACTAGCGGGGACCACAATGAGCAGTTCTTC
CASMQRTSGDHNEQFF
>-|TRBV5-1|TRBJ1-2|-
TGCGCCAGCAGCTTGGCCCAACAGGGAGGAGGATATGGCTACACCTTC
CASSLAQQGGGYGYTF
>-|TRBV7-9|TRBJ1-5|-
TGTGCCAGCAGCTTAGCTGGCAGCAGCAATCAGCCCCAGCATTTT
CASSLAGSSNQPQHF
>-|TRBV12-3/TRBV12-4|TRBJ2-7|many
TGTGCCAGCAGTTTAGCTAGCGACGAGCAGTACTTC
CASSLASDEQYF
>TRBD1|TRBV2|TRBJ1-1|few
TGTGCCAGCACTCGACAGGGGAACACTGAAGCTTTCTTT
CASTRQGNTEAFF
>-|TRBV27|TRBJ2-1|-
TGTGCCAGCAGTTTATCAGTAGACAATGAGCAGTTCTTC
CASSLSVDNEQFF
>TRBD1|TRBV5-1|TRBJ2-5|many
TGCGCCAGCAGCGTGAAAAGACAGGGACGAGAGACCCAGTACTTC
CASSVKRQGRETQYF
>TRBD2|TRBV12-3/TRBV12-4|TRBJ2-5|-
TGTGCCAGCAGTTTAAGGGCGGGAGGGGAGACCCAGTACTTC
CASSLRAGGETQYF
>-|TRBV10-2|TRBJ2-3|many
TGCGCCAGCAGTGTAAAGGTAGATACGCAGTATTTT
CASSVKVDTQYF
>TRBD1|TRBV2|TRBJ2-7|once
TGTGCCAGCAGTGAAAACGGCGGACAGGGAGCCTACGAGCAGTACTTC
CASSENGGQGAYEQYF
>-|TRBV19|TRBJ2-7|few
TGTGCCAGTAGTATAGTGAGCACCAACCGGCCCTACGAGCAGTACTTC
CASSIVSTNRPYEQYF
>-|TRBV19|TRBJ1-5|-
TGTGCCAGTAGTCGAGGGCAGGCTCAGCCCCAGCATTTT
CASSRGQAQPQHF
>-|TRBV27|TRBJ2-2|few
TGTGCCAGCAGTTTAAATATTATGACAGGGAACACCGGGGAGCTGTTTTTT
CASSLNIMTGNTGELFF
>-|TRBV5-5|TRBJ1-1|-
TGTGCCAGCAGCTTGAGGGCGAACACTGAAGCTTTCTTT
CASSLRANTEAFF